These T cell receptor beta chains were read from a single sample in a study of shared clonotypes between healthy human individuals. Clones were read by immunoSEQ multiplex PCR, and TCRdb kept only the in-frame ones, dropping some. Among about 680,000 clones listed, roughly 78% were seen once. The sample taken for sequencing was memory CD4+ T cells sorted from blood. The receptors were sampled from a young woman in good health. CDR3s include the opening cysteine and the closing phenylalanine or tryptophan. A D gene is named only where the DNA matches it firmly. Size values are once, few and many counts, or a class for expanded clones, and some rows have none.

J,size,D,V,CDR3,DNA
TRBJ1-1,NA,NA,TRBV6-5,CASSYGRRTEAFF,TGTGCCAGCAGTTACGGGAGAAGGACTGAAGCTTTCTTT
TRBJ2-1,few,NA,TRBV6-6,CASTRGQADYNEQFF,TGTGCCAGCACGAGGGGACAAGCGGATTACAATGAGCAGTTCTTC
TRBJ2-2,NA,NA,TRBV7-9,CASSFGDTYTGELFF,TGTGCCAGCAGCTTCGGAGACACTTACACCGGGGAGCTGTTTTTT
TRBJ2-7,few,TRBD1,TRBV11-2,CASSWDRVREQYF,TGTGCCAGCAGCTGGGACAGGGTAAGAGAGCAGTACTTC
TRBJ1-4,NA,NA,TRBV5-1,CASSLEDEKLFF,TGCGCCAGCAGCTTGGAGGACGAAAAACTGTTTTTT
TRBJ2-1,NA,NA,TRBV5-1,CASSLGDRDNNEQFF,TGCGCCAGCAGCTTGGGGGATCGGGACAACAATGAGCAGTTCTTC
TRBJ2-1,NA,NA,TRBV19,CASSTTRLNEQFF,TGTGCCAGTAGCACGACTAGGTTAAATGAGCAGTTCTTC
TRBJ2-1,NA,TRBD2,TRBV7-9,CASSGTSGRAPIF,TGTGCCAGCAGTGGGACTAGCGGGAGGGCCCCCATCTTC
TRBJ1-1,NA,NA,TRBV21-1,CASSKLTGIEAFF,TGTGCCAGCAGCAAGTTGACAGGGATTGAAGCTTTCTTT
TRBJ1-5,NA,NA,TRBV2,CASRGGLDQPQHF,TGTGCCAGCAGGGGGGGCCTTGATCAGCCCCAGCATTTT
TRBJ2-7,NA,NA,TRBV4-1,CASSQVGRVHEQYF,TGCGCCAGCAGCCAAGTTGGCAGGGTCCACGAGCAGTACTTC
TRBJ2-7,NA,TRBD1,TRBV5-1,CASSGGQDYEQYF,TGCGCCAGCAGCGGCGGACAGGATTACGAGCAGTACTTC
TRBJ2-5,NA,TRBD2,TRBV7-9,CASSSGLVLQETQYF,TGTGCCAGCAGCTCAGGACTAGTGTTACAAGAGACCCAGTACTTC
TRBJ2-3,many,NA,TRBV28,CASIGSNTDTQYF,TGTGCCAGCATTGGTTCTAACACAGATACGCAGTATTTT
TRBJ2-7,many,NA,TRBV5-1,CASRSTGTTSSYEQYF,TGCGCCAGCAGGTCAACCGGGACGACCAGCTCCTACGAGCAGTACTTC
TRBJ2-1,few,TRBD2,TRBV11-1,CASRDSGVYNEQFF,TGTGCCAGCAGAGATAGCGGGGTCTACAATGAGCAGTTCTTC
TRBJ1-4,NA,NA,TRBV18,CASSGAEKKLFF,TGTGCCAGCTCAGGAGCAGAAAAAAAACTGTTTTTT
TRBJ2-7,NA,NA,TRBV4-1,CASRRGNEQYF,TGCGCCAGCAGAAGGGGAAACGAGCAGTACTTC
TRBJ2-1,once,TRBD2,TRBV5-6,CASSLGGSSAYNEQFF,TGTGCCAGCAGCTTAGGCGGGAGCTCCGCATACAATGAGCAGTTCTTC
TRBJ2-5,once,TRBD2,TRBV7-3,CASSLNPAGGGETQYF,TGTGCCAGCAGCTTAAACCCAGCGGGAGGGGGAGAGACCCAGTACTTC
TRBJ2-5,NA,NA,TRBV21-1,CASSKPGQGAPRQETQYF,TGTGCCAGCAGCAAGCCGGGACAGGGGGCGCCGAGGCAAGAGACCCAGTACTTC
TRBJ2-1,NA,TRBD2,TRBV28,CASSGVVAGAHNEQFF,TGTGCCAGCAGTGGGGTGGTTGCGGGAGCTCATAATGAGCAGTTCTTC
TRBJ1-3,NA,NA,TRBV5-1,CASSLPTGAGSGNTIYF,TGCGCCAGCAGCTTGCCGACAGGCGCTGGGTCTGGAAACACCATATATTTT
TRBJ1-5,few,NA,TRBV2,CASSENRAYQPQHF,TGTGCCAGCAGTGAGAACAGGGCGTATCAGCCCCAGCATTTT
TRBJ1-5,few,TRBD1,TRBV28,CASSFRGREPQHF,TGTGCCAGCAGTTTCAGGGGGCGGGAGCCCCAGCATTTT
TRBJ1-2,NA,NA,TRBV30,CAWVTDNQAANYGYTF,TGTGCCTGGGTCACGGACAACCAAGCCGCAAACTATGGCTACACCTTC
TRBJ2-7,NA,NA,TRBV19,CASSVRRGPYEQYF,TGTGCCAGTAGTGTGCGAAGGGGCCCCTACGAGCAGTACTTC
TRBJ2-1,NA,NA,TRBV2,CASGNRLWGEQFF,TGTGCCAGCGGGAACAGACTATGGGGTGAGCAGTTCTTC
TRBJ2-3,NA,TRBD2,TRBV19,CASSTSGLRVTQYF,TGTGCCAGTAGTACTAGCGGATTACGGGTTACGCAGTATTTT
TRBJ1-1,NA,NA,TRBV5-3,CASSLAPKNTEAFF,TGTGCCAGCAGCTTAGCCCCGAAGAACACTGAAGCTTTCTTT
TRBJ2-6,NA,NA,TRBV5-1,CASSILPGGSGANVLTF,TGCGCCAGCAGCATATTACCAGGAGGGTCTGGGGCCAACGTCCTGACTTTC
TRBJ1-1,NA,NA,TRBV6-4,CASSDAEGTEAFF,TGTGCCAGCAGTGACGCAGAGGGTACTGAAGCTTTCTTT
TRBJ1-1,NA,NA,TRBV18,CASSPWTALNTEAFF,TGTGCCAGCTCACCTTGGACAGCCTTAAACACTGAAGCTTTCTTT
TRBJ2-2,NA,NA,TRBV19,CASSMIVTTTGELFF,TGTGCCAGTAGTATGATTGTCACCACCACCGGGGAGCTGTTTTTT
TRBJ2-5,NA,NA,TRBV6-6,CASRRGGTQETQYF,TGTGCCAGTAGAAGGGGGGGGACCCAAGAGACCCAGTACTTC
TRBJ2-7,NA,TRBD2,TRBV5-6,CASSLRTSGSLRYEQYF,TGTGCCAGCAGCTTGCGGACTAGCGGGAGCCTACGCTACGAGCAGTACTTC
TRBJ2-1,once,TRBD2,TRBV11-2,CASSWAGGFNEQFF,TGTGCCAGCAGCTGGGCGGGAGGTTTCAATGAGCAGTTCTTC
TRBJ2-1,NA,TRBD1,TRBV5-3,CARSPKSPGQGIGDEQFF,TGTGCCAGAAGCCCGAAGAGTCCGGGACAGGGGATTGGGGATGAGCAGTTCTTC
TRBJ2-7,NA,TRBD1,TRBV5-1,CASSTGQGRYEQYF,TGCGCCAGCAGCACGGGACAGGGGCGGTACGAGCAGTACTTC
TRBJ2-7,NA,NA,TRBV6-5,CASSTTGTSYEQYF,TGTGCCAGCAGCACTACAGGGACCTCCTACGAGCAGTACTTC
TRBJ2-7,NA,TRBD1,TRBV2,CASSVQGQGPYEQYF,TGTGCCAGCAGTGTACAGGGACAGGGGCCCTACGAGCAGTACTTC
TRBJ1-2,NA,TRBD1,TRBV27,CASPRGGKPYGYTF,TGTGCCAGCCCCAGGGGGGGAAAGCCCTATGGCTACACCTTC
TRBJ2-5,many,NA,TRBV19,CASSISRGTKETQYF,TGTGCCAGTAGTATAAGCCGGGGTACCAAAGAGACCCAGTACTTC
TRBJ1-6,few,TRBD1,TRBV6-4,CASRTQGADSSPLHF,TGTGCCAGCCGAACACAGGGGGCGGACAGTTCACCCCTCCACTTT
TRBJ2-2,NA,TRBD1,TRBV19,CAGGTGATGELFF,TGTGCCGGGGGGACAGGGGCCACCGGGGAGCTGTTTTTT